This TCR beta chain is drawn from a study of vaccination and CD4 T cells after COVID-19. Study-level results: Recorded median SARS-CoV-2-reactive clonotype numbers increased from approximately 21 to 38 without reaching significance.

A word on this clonotype: The antigen is not known.

The treatment was: roughly 10-day PBMC culture with coronavirus spike peptide pools or control peptides (ViraFEST assay). With the Oncomine TCR Beta short-read assay, DNA from cultured CD4+ T cells was sequenced. Genomic DNA extraction was carried out from cultured CD4+ T cells. MiXCR was run by TCRdb on the PCR reads, yielding one entry per CDR3 protein. The table shows 13,000 to 15,000 distinct CDR3 sequences, with about 47% occurring only once. In germline, CDR1 is KGHSH, CDR2 LQKENI. The CDR3 runs 15 residues. Trimming at V came to 5 bases and at J to 7 bases, leaving 8 bases not matched to a gene.

Sample: CD4+ T cells from blood, cultured in vitro. This sequence was found in a human donor who had recovered from COVID-19. The chain links TRBV18 to TRBJ1-2; 12 positions match TRBD1. The CDR3 nucleotides are TGTGCCAGCTCAAACAAACGGGACAGGGGGCTTGGCTACACCTTC. It specifies CASSNKRDRGLGYTF.